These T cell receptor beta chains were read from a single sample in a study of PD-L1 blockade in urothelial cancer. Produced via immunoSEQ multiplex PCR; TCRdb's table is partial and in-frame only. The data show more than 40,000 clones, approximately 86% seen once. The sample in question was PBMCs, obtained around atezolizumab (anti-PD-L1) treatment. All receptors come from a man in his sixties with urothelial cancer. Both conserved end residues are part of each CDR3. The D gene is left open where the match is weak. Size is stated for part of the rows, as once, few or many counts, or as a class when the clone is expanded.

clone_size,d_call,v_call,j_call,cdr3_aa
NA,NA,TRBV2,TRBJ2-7,CASSEERFLIYEQYF
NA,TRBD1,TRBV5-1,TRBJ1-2,CASSQDRGGYGYTF
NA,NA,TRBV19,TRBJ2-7,CASSVRQNSYEQYF
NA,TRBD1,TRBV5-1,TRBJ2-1,CASSLAGQGLMDEQFF
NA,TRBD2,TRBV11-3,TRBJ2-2,CASSRTSGTMNTGELFF
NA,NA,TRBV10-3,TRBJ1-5,CAISEGGNQPQHF
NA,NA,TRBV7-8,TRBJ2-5,CASSIPGASGATRETQYF
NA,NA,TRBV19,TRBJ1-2,CASTSGPFYGYTF
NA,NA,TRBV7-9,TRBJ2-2,CASSLVGGRGLTGELFF
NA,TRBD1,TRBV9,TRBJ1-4,CASSVLTGVGEKLFF
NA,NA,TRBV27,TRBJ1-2,CASSSRRSGLANYGYTF
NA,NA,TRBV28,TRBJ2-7,CASSSTGLWGQGSYEQYF
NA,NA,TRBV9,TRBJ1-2,CASSQDSGGGGYTF
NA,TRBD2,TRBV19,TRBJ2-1,CASLTSDHNEQFF
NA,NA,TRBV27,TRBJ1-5,CASSLFRDQPQHF
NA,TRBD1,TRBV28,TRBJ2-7,CASSSGTAWEQYF
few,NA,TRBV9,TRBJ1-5,CASSPIWGTKGNQPQHF
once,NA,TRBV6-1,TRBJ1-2,CASSPLGHYGYTF
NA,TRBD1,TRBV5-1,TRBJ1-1,CASRPGQRNTEAFF